Given below is one TCR beta chain in context. Its antigen is not known. Losses at the gene ends were 0 bases for V and 6 bases for J; bases not matched to a gene: 7. This CDR3 has 16 amino acids. Germline CDR1 is SGHRS and CDR2 is YFSETQ. This sample is drawn from a study of cytomegalovirus exposure and HLA in healthy donors. About the study: There were approximately 400 genotyped donors. Of these, roughly 82% fell in the genetic ancestry cluster associated with self-reported Caucasian donors. Points from the study as a whole: Analyses of presence/absence relied on an assumption of roughly uniform sequencing depth across donors.

Researchers ran the PCR with 60 Vbeta and 13 Jbeta primers. TCRdb's table, derived via immunoSEQ multiplex PCR, lists solely in-frame clones and lacks some. The table includes over 150,000 clones, more than 75% detected once. Sequenced sample: PBMCs. The TCR sequence derives from a man aged 18 to 30 in good health and CMV-seropositive. The chain employs TRBV5-1 and TRBJ2-3, with 10 nucleotides matching TRBD1. For the CDR3, the DNA is TGCGCCAGCAGCTTGGCTCCGGGACAGGGGTCCGATACGCAGTATTTT. This encodes CASSLAPGQGSDTQYF.